This is a list of T cell receptor beta chains from one sample in a study of T-cell reconstitution after alpha-beta-depleted transplantation in children. TCRdb itself ran the PCR reads through MiXCR, one entry per CDR3 protein. The profile covers 300,000 to 400,000 distinct CDR3 sequences, with about 16% appearing a single time and just over 40% taken by the ten largest. Sequences were derived from PBMCs, mostly from graft donor cells, sampled 360 days after TCRalphabeta/CD19-depleted stem cell transplant. The receptor set was obtained from a male patient between 2 and 15 years old who had a stem cell transplant for acute lymphoblastic leukemia, so the T cells may come from the graft donor. Both conserved end residues are part of each CDR3. D genes are given only for firm matches. Part of the rows lack a size; the others show once, few, many or a class for expanded clones.

J gene: TRBJ2-1; V gene: TRBV4-1; clone size: -; D gene: -; CDR3 protein: CASSHWQGSSGYNEQFF; CDR3 DNA: TGCGCCAGCAGCCACTGGCAGGGGTCGTCGGGATACAATGAGCAGTTCTTC
J gene: TRBJ2-1; V gene: TRBV20-1; clone size: many; D gene: TRBD2; CDR3 protein: CSAIPGTSGRNNEQFF; CDR3 DNA: TGCAGTGCCATCCCCGGGACTAGCGGGAGAAACAATGAGCAGTTCTTC
J gene: TRBJ2-1; V gene: TRBV30; clone size: few; D gene: -; CDR3 protein: CAWSEVLSYNEQFF; CDR3 DNA: TGTGCCTGGAGTGAAGTACTGTCCTACAATGAGCAGTTCTTC
J gene: TRBJ1-5; V gene: TRBV4-2; clone size: -; D gene: -; CDR3 protein: CASSPGADNQPQHF; CDR3 DNA: TGTGCCAGCAGCCCCGGGGCAGACAATCAGCCCCAGCATTTT
J gene: TRBJ2-7; V gene: TRBV12-3/TRBV12-4; clone size: many; D gene: TRBD1; CDR3 protein: CASTPTGTGVVGQYF; CDR3 DNA: TGTGCCAGCACCCCGACCGGGACAGGAGTAGTAGGGCAGTACTTC
J gene: TRBJ1-2; V gene: TRBV7-3; clone size: many; D gene: -; CDR3 protein: CASSLRASRGTNGYTF; CDR3 DNA: TGTGCCAGCAGCTTACGGGCTTCGCGGGGAACGAATGGCTACACCTTC
J gene: TRBJ2-3; V gene: TRBV20-1; clone size: once; D gene: -; CDR3 protein: CSATGLGGLDTDTQYF; CDR3 DNA: TGCAGTGCTACAGGGTTGGGAGGCCTGGACACAGATACGCAGTATTTT
J gene: TRBJ1-5; V gene: TRBV9; clone size: many; D gene: -; CDR3 protein: CASSAQGSNQPQHF; CDR3 DNA: TGTGCCAGCAGCGCGCAGGGAAGCAATCAGCCCCAGCATTTT
J gene: TRBJ2-1; V gene: TRBV9; clone size: many; D gene: -; CDR3 protein: CASSVGNIYNEQFF; CDR3 DNA: TGTGCCAGCAGCGTAGGGAACATCTACAATGAGCAGTTCTTC
J gene: TRBJ2-3; V gene: TRBV6-5; clone size: many; D gene: -; CDR3 protein: CASSSMRASTDTQYF; CDR3 DNA: TGTGCCAGCAGTTCCATGCGGGCGTCCACAGATACGCAGTATTTT
J gene: TRBJ2-1; V gene: TRBV20-1; clone size: few; D gene: TRBD2; CDR3 protein: CSARASGRDDNEQFF; CDR3 DNA: TGCAGTGCTAGAGCTAGCGGGAGGGATGACAATGAGCAGTTCTTC
J gene: TRBJ2-3; V gene: TRBV12-3/TRBV12-4; clone size: few; D gene: -; CDR3 protein: CASSALGSIPDTQYF; CDR3 DNA: TGTGCCAGCAGTGCCCTAGGGTCCATCCCAGATACGCAGTATTTT
J gene: TRBJ1-6; V gene: TRBV10-3; clone size: -; D gene: -; CDR3 protein: CAISLGRTYNSPLHF; CDR3 DNA: TGTGCCATCAGCTTAGGACGGACCTATAATTCACCCCTCCACTTT
J gene: TRBJ1-1; V gene: TRBV30; clone size: -; D gene: TRBD1; CDR3 protein: CAWAGGINTEAFF; CDR3 DNA: TGTGCCTGGGCAGGGGGCATTAACACTGAAGCTTTCTTT
J gene: TRBJ2-7; V gene: TRBV12-3/TRBV12-4; clone size: few; D gene: -; CDR3 protein: CASSLNPTDYEQYF; CDR3 DNA: TGTGCCAGCAGTTTAAATCCGACAGACTACGAGCAGTACTTC
J gene: TRBJ2-7; V gene: TRBV18; clone size: many; D gene: TRBD1; CDR3 protein: CASSQGTGGYEQYF; CDR3 DNA: TGTGCCAGCTCACAAGGGACAGGGGGTTACGAGCAGTACTTC
J gene: TRBJ2-7; V gene: TRBV7-2; clone size: -; D gene: -; CDR3 protein: CASSLGSGSGYEQYF; CDR3 DNA: TGTGCCAGCAGCTTGGGGTCAGGAAGTGGGTACGAGCAGTACTTC
J gene: TRBJ1-1; V gene: TRBV20-1; clone size: few; D gene: -; CDR3 protein: CSASMFDWNTEAFF; CDR3 DNA: TGCAGTGCTAGTATGTTTGACTGGAACACTGAAGCTTTCTTT
J gene: TRBJ2-3; V gene: TRBV4-3; clone size: -; D gene: -; CDR3 protein: CASSPPLAGTDTQYF; CDR3 DNA: TGCGCCAGCAGCCCTCCTCTAGCTGGCACAGATACGCAGTATTTT
J gene: TRBJ2-7; V gene: TRBV5-1; clone size: -; D gene: -; CDR3 protein: CASSGTLPYEQYF; CDR3 DNA: TGCGCCAGCTCCGGGACACTACCCTACGAGCAGTACTTC